This T cell receptor (beta chain) stems from a study of T cell responses to AZD1222 COVID-19 vaccine. The protocol was immunoSEQ multiplex PCR, while the TCRdb copy is restricted to in-frame clones and leaves out a portion. The sample holds about 140,000 clones; approximately 90% are singletons and the top ten take approximately 3.7%. Second-dose intervals of approximately 4 or approximately 12 weeks were pooled. Germline loops: CDR1 MNHEY, CDR2 SVGAGI. Losses at the gene ends were 6 bases for V and 5 bases for J; bases not matched to a gene: 9. The CDR3 contains 15 residues. Sequences were derived from peripheral blood, sampled 28 days after the second AZD1222 dose. The clonotype was recovered from an adult who received the AZD1222 COVID-19 vaccine. This rearrangement joins TRBV6-5 to TRBJ2-3; 9 nucleotides match TRBD1. In DNA, the CDR3 is TGTGCCAGCAGGACAACAGGGGGCGCGGGAGATACGCAGTATTTT. The encoded protein is CASRTTGGAGDTQYF.